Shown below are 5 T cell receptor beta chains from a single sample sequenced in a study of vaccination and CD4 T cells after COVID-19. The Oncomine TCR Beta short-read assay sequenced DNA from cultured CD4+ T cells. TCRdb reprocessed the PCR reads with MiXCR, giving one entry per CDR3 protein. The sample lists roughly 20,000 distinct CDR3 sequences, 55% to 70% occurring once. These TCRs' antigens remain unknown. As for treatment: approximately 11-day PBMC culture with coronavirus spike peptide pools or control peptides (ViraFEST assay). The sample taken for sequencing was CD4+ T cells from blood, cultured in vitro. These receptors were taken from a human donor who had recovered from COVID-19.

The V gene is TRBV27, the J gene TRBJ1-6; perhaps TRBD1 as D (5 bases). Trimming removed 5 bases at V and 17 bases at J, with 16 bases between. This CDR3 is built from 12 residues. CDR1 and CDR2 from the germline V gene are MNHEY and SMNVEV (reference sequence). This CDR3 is CASSRDRLEVHF. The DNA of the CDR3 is TGTGCCAGCAGTCGCGACAGATTGGAAGTCCACTTT.

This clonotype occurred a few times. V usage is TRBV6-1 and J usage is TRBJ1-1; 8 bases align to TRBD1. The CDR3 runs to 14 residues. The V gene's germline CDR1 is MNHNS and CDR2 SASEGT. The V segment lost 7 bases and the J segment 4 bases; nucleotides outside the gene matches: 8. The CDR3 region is CASNLRQGSTEAFF. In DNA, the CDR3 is TGTGCCAGCAACCTACGACAGGGGAGCACTGAAGCTTTCTTT.

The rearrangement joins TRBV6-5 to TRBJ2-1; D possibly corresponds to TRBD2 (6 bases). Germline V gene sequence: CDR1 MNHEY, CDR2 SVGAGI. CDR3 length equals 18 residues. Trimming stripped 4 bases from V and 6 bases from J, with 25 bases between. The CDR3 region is CASSFSGTGSVHRNEQFF. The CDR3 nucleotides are TGTGCCAGCAGTTTTTCGGGGACCGGGAGTGTACATCGCAATGAGCAGTTCTTC.

The CDR3 region is CASRGTGGREVAEAFF. The CDR3, as DNA: TGTGCCAGCAGGGGCACAGGGGGAAGAGAGGTCGCTGAAGCTTTCTTT. The chain employs TRBV6-2 or TRBV6-3 and TRBJ1-1, with TRBD1 matching over 8 bases. The CDR3 sequence is 16 residues long. Germline CDR1 reads MNHEY; CDR2 reads SVGEGT. The ends lost 6 bases at V and 6 bases at J; junction bases unmatched: 15.

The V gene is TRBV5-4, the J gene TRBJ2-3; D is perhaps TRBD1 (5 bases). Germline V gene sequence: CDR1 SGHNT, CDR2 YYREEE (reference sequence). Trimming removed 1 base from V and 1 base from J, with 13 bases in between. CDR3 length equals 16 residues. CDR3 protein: CASSLSQGPGTDTQYF. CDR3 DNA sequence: TGTGCCAGCAGCTTGTCCCAGGGTCCGGGCACAGATACGCAGTATTTT.